Listed here are 6 T cell receptor beta chains from one sample, sequenced in a study of shared clonotypes between healthy human individuals. Sequencing was performed with immunoSEQ multiplex PCR; in TCRdb, only in-frame clones are kept and a portion is missing. The sample has hundreds of thousands of clones, around two thirds seen once. The sequenced sample consisted of memory CD4+ T cells sorted from blood. Subset noted: CD45RA-negative fraction. These receptors originate from a man aged 25 to 40 in good health.

About this clone itself: The sample contains more than one DNA sequence encoding this CDR3. The chain combines TRBV10-1 with TRBJ2-3; D gene unclear. Trimming took 3 bases from V and 0 from J, leaving 4 bases between them. There are 13 residues in the CDR3. CDR1 WNHNN and CDR2 SYGVQD come from the germline V gene (reference sequence). This CDR3 is CASSDPSTDTQYF. CDR3 nucleotide sequence: TGCGCCAGCAGTGACCCCAGCACAGATACGCAGTATTTT.

The V gene is TRBV27, the J gene TRBJ2-3, with D possibly matching TRBD1 (6 bases). V lost 5 bases, J lost 6 bases, and 18 bases lay in between. Germline loops: CDR1 MNHEY, CDR2 SMNVEV (reference sequence). The CDR3 runs to 15 residues. The CDR3 reads CASSQAQGLKDTQYF. CDR3 coding DNA: TGTGCCAGCAGTCAAGCACAGGGATTGAAGGATACGCAGTATTTT.

The chain uses TRBV7-3 and TRBJ2-7; 7 nucleotides align to TRBD2. Trimming at V came to 5 bases and at J to 1 base, leaving 14 bases not matched to a gene. CDR1 is SGHTA, CDR2 FQGTGA, per germline. The CDR3 is 17 residues long. The CDR3 region is CASSPSPTGTTSYEQYF. The CDR3 DNA is TGTGCCAGCAGCCCCTCACCTACCGGGACTACTTCCTACGAGCAGTACTTC.

This clone has ten or more counts. The identical CDR3 is also encoded by other nucleotide sequences in the sample. The V and J genes are TRBV7-3 and TRBJ1-1; D is ambiguous. CDR3 length: 13 amino acids. Trimming pared 3 bases from V and 1 base from J, leaving 6 bases between. Germline V gene sequence: CDR1 SGHTA, CDR2 FQGTGA. The CDR3: CASSFSQNTEAFF. CDR3 sequence (DNA): TGTGCCAGCAGCTTTTCGCAGAACACTGAAGCTTTCTTT.

Comments on this clone: A junction end diverges from the germline sequence, so it may reflect a read error. CDR3 sequence: CASGLREGDTQYF. In DNA form, the CDR3 reads TGTGCCAGCGGCTTGAGGGAAGGGGATACGCAGTATTTT. J is TRBJ2-3 and V is TRBV7-3, with a possible D match to TRBD2 (5 bases). Germline CDR1 and CDR2: SGHTA and FQGTGA. This CDR3 spans 13 amino acids.

The sample holds a few counts of this clone. This chain joins TRBV19 and TRBJ2-7, with 8 bases matching TRBD1. CDR3 length: 14 residues. Looked up from germline, CDR1 is LNHDA and CDR2 is SQIVND (reference sequence). Unmatched junction bases numbered 6, after V lost 6 bases and J lost 2 bases. The CDR3 bases are TGTGCCAGTAGGGACAGGGTTACAGCCTACGAGCAGTACTTC. Amino acid sequence: CASRDRVTAYEQYF.